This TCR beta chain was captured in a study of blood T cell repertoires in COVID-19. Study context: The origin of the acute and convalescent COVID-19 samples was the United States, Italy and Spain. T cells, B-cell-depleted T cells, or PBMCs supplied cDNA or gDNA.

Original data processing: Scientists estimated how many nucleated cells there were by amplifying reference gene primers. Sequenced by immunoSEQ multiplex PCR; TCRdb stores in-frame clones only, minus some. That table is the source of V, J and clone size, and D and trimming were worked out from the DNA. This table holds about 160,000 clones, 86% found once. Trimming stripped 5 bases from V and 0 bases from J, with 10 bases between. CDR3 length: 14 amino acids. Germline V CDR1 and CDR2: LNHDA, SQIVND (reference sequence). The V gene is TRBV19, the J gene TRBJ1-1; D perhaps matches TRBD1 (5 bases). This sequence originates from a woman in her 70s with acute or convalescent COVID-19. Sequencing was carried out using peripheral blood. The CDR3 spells CASSYDSLNTEAFF. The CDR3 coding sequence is TGTGCCAGTAGTTATGACAGCTTGAACACTGAAGCTTTCTTT. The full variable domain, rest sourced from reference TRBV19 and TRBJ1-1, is DGGITQSPKYLFRKEGQNVTLSCEQNLNHDAMYWYRQDPGQGLRLIYYSQIVNDFQKGDIAEGYSVSREKKESFPLTVTSAQKNPTAFYLCASSYDSLNTEAFFGQGTRLTVV.